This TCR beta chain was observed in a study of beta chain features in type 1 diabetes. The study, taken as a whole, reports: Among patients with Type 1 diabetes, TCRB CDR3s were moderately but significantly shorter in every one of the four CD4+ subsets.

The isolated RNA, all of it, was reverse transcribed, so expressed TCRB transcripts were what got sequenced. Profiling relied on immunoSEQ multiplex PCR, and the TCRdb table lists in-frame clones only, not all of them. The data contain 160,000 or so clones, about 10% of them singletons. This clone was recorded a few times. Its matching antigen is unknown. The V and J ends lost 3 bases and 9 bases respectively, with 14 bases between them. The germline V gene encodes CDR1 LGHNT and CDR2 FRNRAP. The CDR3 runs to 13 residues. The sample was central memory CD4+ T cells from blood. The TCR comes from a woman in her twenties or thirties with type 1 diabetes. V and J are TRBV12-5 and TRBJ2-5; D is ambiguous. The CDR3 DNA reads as TGTGCTAGTGGTTTAAGCACCTCGTTGGCCCAGTACTTC. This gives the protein CASGLSTSLAQYF.